The 2 T cell receptor beta chains below were found in one sample sequenced in a study of T cell repertoires in cytomegalovirus infection. MiXCR, applied by TCRdb to the reads, yields one record per CDR3 protein. The sample carries about half a million distinct CDR3 sequences, more than 30% recorded once. No cognate antigen is known for these TCRs. The source was cultured PBMCs, collected from culture after CMV antigen stimulation. Source of these receptors: a human donor in good health (CMV status not recorded). Some clones in this sample may be carry-over from other donors' samples.

The sample holds many counts of this clonotype. This rearrangement joins TRBV7-2 to TRBJ2-4; D might be TRBD2 (6 bases). V was clipped by 3 bases and J by 12 bases, with 18 bases between them. Germline loops: CDR1 SGHTA, CDR2 FQGNSA. This CDR3 region has 14 residues. CDR3 sequence: CASSLRQVGTSQYF. In DNA, the CDR3 is TGTGCCAGCAGCTTGCGGCAGGTGGGGACTTCTCAGTACTTC.

The rearrangement links TRBV6-5 to TRBJ2-2; unclear D gene. Germline V gene data show CDR1 as MNHEY and CDR2 as SVGAGI. This CDR3 contains 17 residues. Trimming left V 0 bases short and J 5 bases short, with 16 bases between. The CDR3 DNA reads as TGTGCCAGCAGTTACTCAACGGCAGTCGTTAGTACCGGGGAGCTGTTTTTT. It yields the protein CASSYSTAVVSTGELFF.